This passage covers 22 T cell receptor beta chains from one sample sequenced in a study of T cell repertoires in cytomegalovirus infection. TCRdb analysed the reads with MiXCR anew, one entry per CDR3 protein. The sample comprises fewer than 400,000 distinct CDR3 sequences, over 15% of which are singletons, and less than 9.5% rests with the top ten. The sequenced material came from PBMCs. These receptors were taken from a human donor in good health (CMV status not recorded). Some clones in this sample may be carry-over from other donors' samples.

This clonotype was detected ten times or more. This chain connects TRBV28 to TRBJ2-3; D is undetermined. Per the germline V gene, CDR1 is MDHEN and CDR2 is SYDVKM. The ends were cut back, 3 bases at V and 3 bases at J, with 13 bases in the middle. The CDR3 is 15 residues long. CDR3: CASSFETGKTDTQYF. CDR3 DNA sequence: TGTGCCAGCAGTTTCGAGACCGGAAAAACAGATACGCAGTATTTT.

This chain connects TRBV12-3 or TRBV12-4 to TRBJ1-1; D remains unclear. The CDR3 extends over 12 amino acids. V was trimmed by 4 bases and J by 10 bases, leaving 13 bases between them. CDR3 coding DNA: TGTGCCAGCAGTTCCGAGGACCTAGGAGCTTTCTTT. The encoded protein is CASSSEDLGAFF.

In this sample, this clonotype turned up a few times. The chain has TRBV7-2 and TRBJ1-5; no reliable D call. The CDR3 covers 15 residues. V dropped 4 bases and J dropped 1 base, with 11 bases sitting between them. CDR1 is SGHTA and CDR2 is FQGNSA in the germline V gene. Here the CDR3 DNA reads TGTGCCAGCAGCTCCAAGACGGGAAGCAATCAGCCCCAGCATTTT. Protein product: CASSSKTGSNQPQHF.

Ten or more counts support this clonotype. The rearrangement joins TRBV7-2 to TRBJ1-1; no firm D call. The CDR3 runs 14 residues. The V end was cut by 8 bases, the J end by 8 bases, with 21 bases between. Germline CDR1 is SGHTA and CDR2 is FQGNSA. The DNA for the CDR3 is TGTGCCAGCTCCCCCGGGGTGGAGTTCCGCGAAGCTTTCTTT. Amino acids: CASSPGVEFREAFF.

This clonotype was seen a handful of times. The chain combines TRBV10-3 with TRBJ2-7; 7 bases match TRBD1. This CDR3 region has 12 residues. The ends lost 4 bases at V and 4 bases at J; junction bases unmatched: 1. CDR1 is ENHRY and CDR2 is SYGVKD in the germline V gene. The CDR3 protein is CAISGDRYEQYF. CDR3 in DNA: TGTGCCATCAGTGGGGACAGATACGAGCAGTACTTC.

This clonotype was detected many times. The chain employs TRBV12-5 and TRBJ2-7; D is unresolved. V was pared by 6 bases and J by 6 bases, with 15 bases between. The CDR3 totals 13 residues. Germline V lookup: CDR1 LGHNT, CDR2 FRNRAP. The CDR3 DNA reads as TGTGCTAGTGGACTGGACCCGACCGGCGAGCAGTACTTC. Protein sequence: CASGLDPTGEQYF.

The rearrangement links TRBV4-3 to TRBJ1-4; the D gene is possibly TRBD1 (5 bases). The V gene's germline CDR1 is LGHNA and CDR2 YSLEER. The CDR3 is 15 residues long. V was shortened by 3 bases and J by 0 bases, with 8 bases between the two germline ends. The CDR3 spells CASSHLRATNEKLFF. CDR3 in DNA: TGCGCCAGCAGCCATCTCAGGGCAACTAATGAAAAACTGTTTTTT.

The chain carries TRBV29-1 and TRBJ2-1, with no clear D. Trimming took off 6 bases at V and 6 bases at J, with 6 bases between the two ends. Germline loops: CDR1 SQVTM, CDR2 ANQGSEA. This CDR3 spans 10 amino acids. Here the CDR3 reads CSVRINEQFF. CDR3 DNA: TGCAGCGTAAGGATCAATGAGCAGTTCTTC.

This clonotype has just a few counts. V usage is TRBV27 and J usage is TRBJ1-5; D may be TRBD1 (6 bases). The CDR3 runs to 14 residues. Germline V gene lookup returns CDR1 MNHEY and CDR2 SMNVEV (reference sequence). V was pared by 6 bases and J by 9 bases, with 18 bases between. The CDR3, as DNA: TGTGCCAGCAGCCCTACAGGGTCAAGGTGGCCCCAGCATTTT. It translates to CASSPTGSRWPQHF.

Comments on this clonotype: This may be a read error: a much more frequent sequence differs by one nucleotide. V gene TRBV12-3 or TRBV12-4 combines with J gene TRBJ1-1; D uncertain. The CDR3 runs 15 residues. The V and J ends lost 8 bases and 0 bases respectively, with 16 bases between them. The CDR3 here is CASRPRWLMNTEAFF. The CDR3 DNA sequence: TGTGCCAGCCGTCCCCGGTGGCTCATGAACACTGAAGCTTTCTTT.

This clonotype has ten or more counts. The rearrangement links TRBV7-2 to TRBJ1-1; D remains ambiguous. The CDR3 covers 15 residues. Germline V CDR1 and CDR2: SGHTA, FQGNSA. The V and J ends lost 1 base and 1 base respectively, with 10 bases between them. The CDR3 sequence is CASSLGVRKNTEAFF. DNA of the CDR3: TGTGCCAGCAGCTTAGGAGTACGAAAGAACACTGAAGCTTTCTTT.

The CDR3 coding sequence is TGTGCCAGCTCACCAGCGTCCGGGACGGTGACCTACGAGCAGTACTTC. It translates to CASSPASGTVTYEQYF. The chain has TRBV18 and TRBJ2-7, with D possibly called TRBD1 or TRBD2 (5 bases each). The germline V and J ends were trimmed by 2 bases and 2 bases, with 16 bases remaining between them. Germline CDR1 is KGHSH and CDR2 is LQKENI. CDR3 length: 16 amino acids.

V usage is TRBV11-2 and J usage is TRBJ1-2; D may be TRBD1 (6 bases). Germline V gives CDR1 SGHAT, CDR2 FQNNGV. Trimming removed 5 bases from V and 3 bases from J, with 13 bases in between. This CDR3 comprises 14 residues. The CDR3 nucleotides read TGTGCCAGCAGCCCCTTCGGGGGCCACTATGGCTACACCTTC. It codes for CASSPFGGHYGYTF.

This clonotype was counted at least ten times. The chain employs TRBV7-2 and TRBJ2-7; TRBD2 agrees at 8 bases. The CDR3 covers 14 residues. V shed 1 base, J shed 4 bases, and the junction held 3 bases outside the gene matches. Germline CDR1 SGHTA, CDR2 FQGNSA. CDR3 DNA: TGTGCCAGCAGCTTAGATCCTAGCGGGTACGAGCAGTACTTC. This sequence encodes CASSLDPSGYEQYF.

This chain joins TRBV3-1 and TRBJ2-1; no firm D call. V gave up 5 bases and J gave up 6 bases, with 17 bases separating them. The CDR3 sequence is 15 residues long. The germline V gene has CDR1 LGHDT and CDR2 YNNKEL (reference sequence). In nucleotides, the CDR3 is TGTGCCAGCAGCTCCCGTGGGCTACAACGCAATGAGCAGTTCTTC. Its protein is CASSSRGLQRNEQFF.

This clonotype was counted many times. The chain is built from TRBV7-6 and TRBJ2-7, with TRBD2 identical over 9 bases. CDR3 length: 18 residues. Germline V gene data show CDR1 as SGHVS and CDR2 as FNYEAQ. V was pared by 3 bases and J by 2 bases, with 14 bases of the junction left unmatched. CDR3 sequence (DNA): TGTGCCAGCAGCTTGACGCCCGAACTAGCGGGCACAACCTACGAGCAGTACTTC. It is translated as CASSLTPELAGTTYEQYF.

This clonotype showed up just a few times. V and J are TRBV7-9 and TRBJ2-5; no clear D gene. V gave up 1 base and J gave up 7 bases, with 7 bases separating them. There are 12 residues in the CDR3. Germline V lookup: CDR1 SEHNR, CDR2 FQNEAQ (reference sequence). CDR3 residues: CASSLDIGTQYF. Written as DNA, the CDR3 is TGTGCCAGCAGCTTAGATATTGGGACCCAGTACTTC.

This clonotype was picked up a small number of times. The chain employs TRBV27 and TRBJ2-5, with a possible D match to TRBD2 (6 bases). This CDR3 is 17 amino acids long. Germline lookup yields CDR1 MNHEY and CDR2 SMNVEV (reference sequence). The V end lost 3 bases, the J end lost 2 bases, and 19 bases lay between the germline ends. The DNA for the CDR3 is TGTGCCAGCAGTTTTAGGTCATCGTCGGCGGGGCAAGAGACCCAGTACTTC. As protein: CASSFRSSSAGQETQYF.

The chain employs TRBV28 and TRBJ2-3; 14 nucleotides line up with TRBD2. CDR1 is MDHEN, CDR2 SYDVKM, per germline. J gave up 3 bases and V 7 bases, and 9 bases lay outside the gene matches. The CDR3 contains 17 residues. DNA for the CDR3: TGTGCCAGCACCCTGAGACTAGCGGGGGGGCGGACAGATACGCAGTATTTT. Protein sequence: CASTLRLAGGRTDTQYF.

This clonotype came up many times. The chain carries TRBV12-3 or TRBV12-4 and TRBJ2-7; D could derive from TRBD1 or TRBD2 (5 bases each). The V gene lost 10 bases and the J gene lost 0 bases, with 13 bases spanning the gap. The CDR3 length is 13 residues. This CDR3 reads CATGTSYSYEQYF. The CDR3 DNA is TGTGCCACCGGGACCTCCTACTCCTACGAGCAGTACTTC.

This clonotype showed up many times. The V gene is TRBV7-2, the J gene TRBJ1-5; D is ambiguous. The CDR3 is 14 residues long. In germline, CDR1 is SGHTA, CDR2 FQGNSA. The germline V and J ends were trimmed by 5 bases and 6 bases, with 14 bases remaining between them. The CDR3 reads CASSRTFSPQPQHF. CDR3 nucleotides: TGTGCCAGCAGCCGGACCTTTTCACCTCAGCCCCAGCATTTT.

This clonotype has just a few counts. V usage is TRBV18 and J usage is TRBJ2-3, with D possibly matching TRBD2 (6 bases). The CDR3 is 15 residues long. Germline V gene data show CDR1 as KGHSH and CDR2 as LQKENI. Between the trimmed V and J ends, which lost 2 bases and 0 bases, there was a span of 9 bases. The CDR3 protein is CASSPTGTSTDTQYF. The CDR3 DNA reads TGTGCCAGCTCACCAACGGGGACTAGCACAGATACGCAGTATTTT. Variable domain in full (rest from reference TRBV18 and TRBJ2-3): NAGVMQNPRHLVRRRGQEARLRCSPMKGHSHVYWYRQLPEEGLKFMVYLQKENIIDESGMPKERFSAEFPKEGPSILRIQQVVRGDSAAYFCASSPTGTSTDTQYFGPGTRLTVL.